This T cell receptor (beta chain) was sequenced during a study of T cell responses to AZD1222 COVID-19 vaccine. Study-wide results and limits: Reports say nearly half of spike-specific TCRs go after unmutated variant regions. Baseline serology detected seropositivity in only 5 or 6 AZD1222 recipients.

Comments on this clone: Its antigen is undetermined.

V was trimmed by 3 bases and J by 5 bases, leaving 8 bases between them. The CDR3 is 13 residues long. CDR1 is MNHEY, CDR2 SMNVEV, per germline (reference sequence). The method was immunoSEQ multiplex PCR; TCRdb's version includes in-frame clones alone and lacks a portion of them. The sample carries roughly 120,000 clones, 88% recorded once. The TCR sequence derives from an adult who received the AZD1222 COVID-19 vaccine. This material consisted of peripheral blood, taken 28 days after the second AZD1222 dose. V gene TRBV27 combines with J gene TRBJ2-1, with D tentatively TRBD1 (6 bases). DNA for the CDR3: TGTGCCAGCAGTTTGACAGGCGACAATGAGCAGTTCTTC. Translation gives CASSLTGDNEQFF.